Listed below are T cell receptor beta chains from one sample, sequenced in a study of shared clonotypes between healthy human individuals. Assay used: immunoSEQ multiplex PCR; TCRdb lists only in-frame clones, some missing. The repertoire holds 650,000 to 750,000 clones, approximately 79% seen once, with 1.8% in the top ten. Sequenced: memory CD4+ T cells sorted from blood. The receptors shown here come from a woman between 25 and 40 years old in good health. The CDR3 runs from the conserved cysteine through the conserved F or W.

>TRBV18|TRBJ1-4
CASSPGTANEKLFF
>TRBV18|TRBJ2-7
CASSDSSYEQYF
>TRBV28|TRBJ2-7
CASSSTSGRIYEQYF
>TRBV10-3|TRBJ1-5
CAISENRGNQPQHF
>TRBV6-6|TRBJ2-2
CASSYGTGELFF
>TRBV5-1|TRBJ2-3
CASSWRQAGGTDTQYF
>TRBV2|TRBJ2-5
CASSLFGGVQTQYF
>TRBV5-1|TRBJ2-7
CASSPTSTYEQYF
>TRBV7-8|TRBJ2-7
CASATSGPEQYF
>TRBV4-1|TRBJ2-7
CASSLRVGSGSYEQYF
>TRBV6-5|TRBJ1-2
CASADRGLLNGYTF
>TRBV7-9|TRBJ2-3
CASSVGLAGALSSTDTQYF
>TRBV27|TRBJ2-6
CASSPGQLFSGANVLTF
>TRBV7-6|TRBJ1-3
CAVGTPSGNTIYF
>TRBV5-8|TRBJ2-1
CASSPWTGGVYNEQFF
>TRBV12-2|TRBJ2-1
CASRPGETLNNEQFF
>TRBV4-1|TRBJ1-5
CASRQTGGDQPQHF
>TRBV7-9|TRBJ2-7
CASNPDGPYEQYF
>TRBV9|TRBJ1-1
CASSVAWGGTDEAFF
>TRBV19|TRBJ1-3
CASSLQGRSGNTIYF
>TRBV19|TRBJ2-1
CASSASPSGEQFF
>TRBV18|TRBJ2-1
CASSPLGHEQFF
>TRBV7-9|TRBJ2-5
CASSQGSGTRGEETQYF
>TRBV5-1|TRBJ2-2
CASSLEVWRMGTGELFF
>TRBV5-1|TRBJ2-5
CASRPSEETQYF